What follows are 23 T cell receptor beta chains derived from one specimen sequenced in a study of cytomegalovirus exposure and HLA in healthy donors (dated by TCRdb to 2017 to 2019). The library was made by the immunoSEQ multiplex PCR assay. The multiplex PCR relied on a mix of 60 forward primers for TCR Vbeta segments and 13 reverse primers for TCR Jbeta segments. TCRdb retrieved this table from immuneACCESS and kept in-frame rearrangements only. Not all clones are present; in checked studies, unresolved V genes account for under half, and no reason is known for the remainder. Counted in this sample were around 100,000 clones; approximately 85% of them appeared once. Of the sample, nearly 3.5% is held by the ten largest clones. Sequenced: PBMCs. These receptors originate from a man aged 25 to 45 in good health and CMV-seropositive.

This rearrangement joins TRBV5-4 to TRBJ2-6; 7 positions agree with TRBD1. CDR1 and CDR2 (germline): SGHNT, YYREEE (reference sequence). V was pared by 3 bases and J by 3 bases, with 6 bases of the junction left unmatched. The CDR3 length is 16 residues. In DNA, the CDR3 is TGTGCCAGCAGCTCATCAGGGGGTAGTGGGGCCAACGTCCTGACTTTC. This gives the protein CASSSSGGSGANVLTF. Together with reference TRBV5-4 and TRBJ2-6, the CDR3 gives the full variable domain: ETGVTQSPTHLIKTRGQQVTLRCSSQSGHNTVSWYQQALGQGPQFIFQYYREEENGRGNFPPRFSGLQFPNYSSELNVNALELDDSALYLCASSSSGGSGANVLTFGAGSRLTVL.

This rearrangement joins TRBV2 to TRBJ2-2; 8 positions match TRBD2. Germline V CDR1 and CDR2: SNHLY, FYNNEI. V lost 5 bases and J lost 1; bases outside the gene matches: 9. This CDR3 is built from 17 residues. CDR3 bases: TGTGCCAGCAGTAAAACTACCGGGACTAGGAACACCGGGGAGCTGTTTTTT. Its translation is CASSKTTGTRNTGELFF.

This clone was recorded once. This chain connects TRBV2 to TRBJ1-5, with no clear D. From germline, CDR1 is SNHLY and CDR2 FYNNEI. V was clipped by 6 bases and J by 0 bases, with 12 bases between them. The CDR3 runs to 15 residues. The CDR3 reads CASSANSNSNQPQHF. In DNA form, the CDR3 reads TGTGCCAGCAGCGCGAACAGTAATAGCAATCAGCCCCAGCATTTT.

This CDR3 is CASRLGQGAYEQYF. The CDR3 DNA is TGTGCCAGCAGGTTGGGACAGGGGGCCTACGAGCAGTACTTC. The chain carries TRBV6-5 and TRBJ2-7; TRBD1 agrees at 11 bases. This CDR3 spans 14 amino acids. Germline V gene lookup returns CDR1 MNHEY and CDR2 SVGAGI. After removal of 6 bases from V and 2 bases from J, the junction contained 3 bases not matched to a gene.

The chain uses TRBV28 and TRBJ1-4; 12 nucleotides match TRBD1. Germline values: CDR1 MDHEN, CDR2 SYDVKM. The trim removed 5 bases at V and 10 bases at J, leaving 5 bases unmatched. This CDR3 comprises 14 residues. CDR3: CASSAGTGGVKLFF. In nucleotides, the CDR3 is TGTGCCAGCAGTGCCGGGACAGGGGGCGTAAAACTGTTTTTT.

The rearrangement uses TRBV27 and TRBJ1-2; the match to TRBD1 covers 8 bases. Germline V lookup: CDR1 MNHEY, CDR2 SMNVEV (reference sequence). This CDR3 is built from 12 residues. J was trimmed by 4 bases and V by 8 bases; bases with no gene match: 3. CDR3: CASADRAYGYTF. The CDR3 nucleotides are TGTGCCAGCGCGGACAGGGCCTATGGCTACACCTTC.

V gene TRBV7-9 combines with J gene TRBJ2-7; the match to TRBD1 covers 9 bases. The CDR3 is 17 amino acids. V was clipped by 5 bases and J by 3 bases; unmatched bases: 14. CDR1 is SEHNR and CDR2 is FQNEAQ in the germline V gene (reference sequence). The CDR3 region has the DNA TGTGCCAGCAGCCCAAACCTGGGACAGGGCCCCGACTACGAGCAGTACTTC. Amino acid sequence: CASSPNLGQGPDYEQYF.

This clone was seen a handful of times. The chain is built from TRBV30 and TRBJ2-6; TRBD1 matches 8 bases. The CDR3 loop spans 17 amino acids. The V gene end was trimmed by 6 bases and the J gene end by 0 bases; junction bases not matched to a gene: 10. Germline assignment: CDR1 GTSNPN and CDR2 SVGIG (reference sequence). The CDR3: CACLGQGKISGANVLTF. The CDR3 bases are TGTGCCTGTCTCGGACAGGGCAAAATCTCTGGGGCCAACGTCCTGACTTTC.

Here the CDR3 reads CASSPTPGSETQYF. DNA for the CDR3: TGTGCCAGCAGCCCTACGCCGGGTTCCGAGACCCAGTACTTC. This sequence joins TRBV5-8 and TRBJ2-5; D gene unclear. The germline V gene encodes CDR1 SGHTS and CDR2 YDEGEE. This CDR3 has 14 amino acids. The V and J ends lost 4 bases and 5 bases respectively, with 15 bases between them.

V and J are TRBV5-1 and TRBJ2-7; D possibly corresponds to TRBD2 (5 bases). The V end lost 0 bases, the J end lost 2 bases, and 15 bases lay between the germline ends. There are 16 residues in the CDR3. Germline CDR1 and CDR2: SGHRS and YFSETQ. The CDR3 sequence: CASSLDGIDKTYEQYF. The DNA for the CDR3 is TGCGCCAGCAGCTTGGACGGGATTGATAAGACCTACGAGCAGTACTTC.

The chain carries TRBV6-5 and TRBJ1-2; 8 bases agree with TRBD1. The CDR3 is made up of 13 amino acids. CDR1 and CDR2 from the germline V gene are MNHEY and SVGAGI. Germline trimming cut 6 bases from V and 8 bases from J; bases unmatched to any gene: 8. The CDR3 region has the DNA TGTGCCAGCAGCCTGGACAGGGCCGGGGGCTACACCTTC. This encodes CASSLDRAGGYTF.

This rearrangement joins TRBV12-2 to TRBJ1-1. TRBV12-2 is a pseudogene locus. The CDR3 runs 14 residues. The CDR3 region has the DNA TGTGCAAGTCGCTTAGAAACGGGAAACACTGAAGCTTTCTTT. Translated, it gives CASRLETGNTEAFF.

The chain links TRBV6-5 to TRBJ2-3, with TRBD2 matching over 15 bases. Germline V gene lookup returns CDR1 MNHEY and CDR2 SVGAGI. V dropped 6 bases and J dropped 6; count of bases not matched to a gene: 1. This CDR3 is built from 14 residues. Here the CDR3 DNA reads TGTGCCAGCAGCGGGACTAGCGGGAGGGATACGCAGTATTTT. Translating it yields CASSGTSGRDTQYF.

The genes are TRBV19 and TRBJ2-1; D call uncertain. V dropped 3 bases and J dropped 7 bases, with 10 bases sitting between them. The CDR3 contains 13 residues. CDR1 and CDR2 (germline): LNHDA, SQIVND (reference sequence). For the CDR3, the DNA is TGTGCCAGTAGTATTAGCCCCTCAAATGAGCAGTTCTTC. Its protein product is CASSISPSNEQFF.

The chain employs TRBV5-1 and TRBJ1-5; D gene ambiguous. The ends were cut back, 1 base at V and 2 bases at J, with 10 bases in the middle. Germline-derived CDR1 and CDR2 are SGHRS and YFSETQ. The CDR3 is 15 amino acids. CDR3 protein: CASSLMAGGNQPQHF. Here the CDR3 DNA reads TGCGCCAGCAGCTTGATGGCGGGCGGCAATCAGCCCCAGCATTTT.

The chain carries TRBV2 and TRBJ1-3, with a tentative D call TRBD1 (5 bases). Germline CDR1 SNHLY, CDR2 FYNNEI. CDR3 length: 15 amino acids. V was pared by 5 bases and J by 8 bases, with 19 bases between. For the CDR3, the DNA is TGTGCCAGCAGTCCGATCCGGGACTTACGGGACACCATATATTTT. Protein sequence: CASSPIRDLRDTIYF.

The chain uses TRBV6-5 and TRBJ2-7; D perhaps matches TRBD1 (6 bases). The ends were cut back, 6 bases at V and 6 bases at J, with 15 bases in the middle. This CDR3 contains 13 residues. CDR1 is MNHEY and CDR2 is SVGAGI in the germline V gene. CDR3 nucleotide sequence: TGTGCCAGCAGCCCGACCCAGGGGCGCGAGCAGTACTTC. Encoded protein: CASSPTQGREQYF.

The chain employs TRBV5-8 and TRBJ2-2, with no clear D. V was shortened by 4 bases and J by 1 base, with 11 bases between the two germline ends. This CDR3 is built from 15 residues. The germline CDR1 and CDR2 sequences are SGHTS and YDEGEE. The CDR3 is CASSPSPMNTGELFF. CDR3 nucleotides: TGTGCCAGCAGCCCGAGCCCTATGAACACCGGGGAGCTGTTTTTT. Variable domain in full (rest from reference TRBV5-8 and TRBJ2-2): EAGVTQSPTHLIKTRGQQATLRCSPISGHTSVYWYQQALGLGLQFLLWYDEGEERNRGNFPPRFSGRQFPNYSSELNVNALELEDSALYLCASSPSPMNTGELFFGEGSRLTVL.

The rearrangement uses TRBV6-1 and TRBJ2-7; 10 nucleotides line up with TRBD1. The CDR3 spans 15 residues. Unmatched junction bases numbered 10, after V lost 5 bases and J lost 6 bases. CDR1 is MNHNS and CDR2 is SASEGT in the germline V gene. CDR3 region: CASSPGGTGVFEQYF. DNA of the CDR3: TGTGCCAGCAGTCCCGGGGGGACAGGGGTTTTCGAGCAGTACTTC.

The gene calls are TRBV29-1 and TRBJ2-4, with 9 positions matching TRBD2. Trimming removed 4 bases from V and 8 bases from J; junction bases left unmatched: 15. Germline V gives CDR1 SQVTM, CDR2 ANQGSEA. The CDR3 is 16 amino acids. The DNA of the CDR3 is TGCAGCGTTGTGGAAGGACTAGCGACACCTACGGACATTCAGTACTTC. Its protein is CSVVEGLATPTDIQYF.

This sequence joins TRBV7-2 and TRBJ2-3; 8 bases match TRBD1. Unmatched junction bases numbered 8, after V lost 5 bases and J lost 4 bases. Germline CDR1 is SGHTA and CDR2 is FQGNSA. The CDR3 contains 15 residues. The CDR3 loop is CASSLGTGGADTQYF. CDR3 DNA sequence: TGTGCCAGCAGCCTCGGGACAGGAGGGGCAGATACGCAGTATTTT.

The chain couples TRBV6-1 to TRBJ2-2; 10 positions agree with TRBD2. Germline-derived CDR1 and CDR2 are MNHNS and SASEGT. The CDR3 covers 14 residues. V shed 6 bases, J shed 3 bases, and the junction held 1 base outside the gene matches. The CDR3 nucleotides read TGTGCCAGCAGCGGACTAGCGGACACCGGGGAGCTGTTTTTT. Translation: CASSGLADTGELFF.

This rearrangement joins TRBV10-3 to TRBJ1-1; 8 bases map to TRBD1. With V trimmed by 2 bases and J by 11 bases, 10 bases remained unmatched. This CDR3 region has 14 residues. The germline V gene has CDR1 ENHRY and CDR2 SYGVKD. CDR3 sequence reads: CAISEPRQGSEAFF. In nucleotides, the CDR3 is TGTGCCATCAGTGAGCCAAGACAGGGGAGCGAGGCTTTCTTT.